A selection of T cell receptor beta chains follows, all from one sample in a study of human T cells and chemical hapten exposure. From the RACE reads, TCRdb called clonotypes with MiXCR, one entry per CDR3 protein. This sample has approximately 43,000 distinct CDR3 sequences, with about 4.2% found just once. Sequencing was performed on whole blood, taken in connection with sensitization to the hapten diphenylcyclopropenone (DPC). The source of these receptors is a man aged 50 to 60 with alopecia areata. Some clones in this sample may be carry-over from other donors' samples. CDR3s include the opening cysteine and the closing phenylalanine or tryptophan. A D gene is named only where the DNA matches it firmly. Clone size is given as once, few or many counts, or a class when the clone is expanded.

d_call clone_size j_call v_call cdr3_nt cdr3_aa
NA many TRBJ2-3 TRBV29-1 TGCAGCGCCAAAGCGGGCAGCACAGATACGCAGTATTTT CSAKAGSTDTQYF
TRBD1 many TRBJ2-1 TRBV5-1 TGCGCCAGCAGCTGGTCCGGGACAGGGGAAGAGCAGTTCTTC CASSWSGTGEEQFF
NA many TRBJ2-2 TRBV27 TGTGCCAGCAGTTTAGAGTGGGGCGGGGAGCTGTTTTTT CASSLEWGGELFF
TRBD1 many TRBJ1-1 TRBV5-1 TGCGCCAGCAGCTTGGACAGGGGAAGGACTGAAGCTTTCTTT CASSLDRGRTEAFF
TRBD1 many TRBJ1-2 TRBV5-4 TGTGCCAGCCGAACAGGGGGCGCGAACCAGGGCTATGGCTACACCTTC CASRTGGANQGYGYTF
NA many TRBJ1-6 TRBV6-1 TGTGCCAGCAGTGGGGACGGGATGAGTAATTCACCCCTCCACTTT CASSGDGMSNSPLHF
NA many TRBJ2-7 TRBV6-5 TGTGCCAGCAGTTACTCGTGGCGGAGCCTCTACGAGCAGTACTTC CASSYSWRSLYEQYF
NA many TRBJ2-1 TRBV7-2 TGTGCCAGCAGGATAGTCCCGAATGAGGGGAATGAGCAGTTCTTC CASRIVPNEGNEQFF
TRBD2 many TRBJ2-3 TRBV12-3/TRBV12-4 TGTGCCAGCAGTCCCCTAGCGGGAGATGACACAGATACGCAGTATTTT CASSPLAGDDTDTQYF
NA many TRBJ1-5 TRBV6-2/TRBV6-3 TGTGCCAGCAGTGCCCGCCAGGGACGCAATCAGCCCCAGCATTTT CASSARQGRNQPQHF
TRBD1 many TRBJ1-1 TRBV18 TGTGCCAGCTCCCAGGGACAGAAACTCAACACTGAAGCTTTCTTT CASSQGQKLNTEAFF